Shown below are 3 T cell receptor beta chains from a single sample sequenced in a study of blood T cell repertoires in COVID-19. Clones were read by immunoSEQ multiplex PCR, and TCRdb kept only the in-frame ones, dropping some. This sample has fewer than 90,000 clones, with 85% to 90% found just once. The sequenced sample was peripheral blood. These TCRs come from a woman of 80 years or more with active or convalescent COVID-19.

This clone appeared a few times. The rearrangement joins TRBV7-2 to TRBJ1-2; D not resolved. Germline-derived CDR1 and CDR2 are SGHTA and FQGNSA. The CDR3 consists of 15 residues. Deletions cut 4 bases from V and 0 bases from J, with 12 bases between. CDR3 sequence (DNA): TGTGCCAGCAGCTCGACCGGGTCTTCTAACTATGGCTACACCTTC. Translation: CASSSTGSSNYGYTF.

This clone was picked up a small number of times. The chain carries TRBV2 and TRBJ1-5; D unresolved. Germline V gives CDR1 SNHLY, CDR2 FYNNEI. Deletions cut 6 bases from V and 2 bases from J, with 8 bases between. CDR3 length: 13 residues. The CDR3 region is CASSGEGNQPQHF. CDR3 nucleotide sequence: TGTGCCAGCAGCGGGGAGGGCAATCAGCCCCAGCATTTT.

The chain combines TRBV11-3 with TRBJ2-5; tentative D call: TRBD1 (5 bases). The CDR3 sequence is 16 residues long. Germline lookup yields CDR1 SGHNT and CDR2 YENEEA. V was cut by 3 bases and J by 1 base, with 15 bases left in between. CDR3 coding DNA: TGTGCCAGCAGCTTGGAGTCAGGGAAATCCCAAGAGACCCAGTACTTC. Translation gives CASSLESGKSQETQYF.